These 19 T cell receptor beta chains were sequenced from one sample in a study of T-cell reconstitution after alpha-beta-depleted transplantation in children. As it was prepared, the TCRbeta library received unique molecular identifiers. MiXCR, applied by TCRdb to the PCR reads, yields one record per CDR3 protein. This table has around 72,000 distinct CDR3 sequences, over 4.5% appearing once. The specimen was PBMCs, mostly from graft donor cells, collected 180 days after TCRalphabeta/CD19-depleted stem cell transplant. The receptor source for this set is a boy under two years old who had a stem cell transplant for acute myeloid leukemia, so the T cells may come from the graft donor.

This clonotype has at least ten counts. The chain couples TRBV7-2 to TRBJ2-7; TRBD1 aligns across 9 bases. The germline CDR1 and CDR2 sequences are SGHTA and FQGNSA. J was trimmed by 2 bases and V by 4 bases; bases with no gene match: 3. The CDR3 contains 14 residues. The CDR3 DNA is TGTGCCAGCAGCTCGGACAGGGGCCCCTACGAGCAGTACTTC. Protein sequence: CASSSDRGPYEQYF.

This clonotype was seen at least ten times. The chain has TRBV18 and TRBJ2-1, with TRBD1 matching over 9 bases. The CDR3 is 16 amino acids. The junction had 5 bases not matched to a gene; V was cut back by 3 bases and J by 2 bases. Germline loops: CDR1 KGHSH, CDR2 LQKENI. CDR3 region: CASSPNRGLAYNEQFF. CDR3 bases: TGTGCCAGCTCACCTAACAGGGGGCTGGCCTACAATGAGCAGTTCTTC.

This clonotype was counted ten times or more. V is TRBV11-2 and J is TRBJ1-6, with D hard to call. Trimming shortened V by 4 bases and J by 8 bases, and 6 bases separated the two germline ends. The CDR3 covers 12 residues. CDR1 is SGHAT, CDR2 FQNNGV, per germline. The CDR3 reads CASSYWDSPLHF. The CDR3 DNA sequence: TGTGCCAGCAGCTACTGGGATTCACCCCTCCACTTT.

Of note for this clonotype: Given a much more abundant clone one base away, this may be a read error. The chain uses TRBV12-3 or TRBV12-4 and TRBJ2-2, with 9 bases that match TRBD2. CDR3 length equals 16 residues. The CDR3 spells CVSSFFAGGPGGELFF. CDR3 nucleotide sequence: TGTGTCAGCAGTTTCTTTGCGGGGGGGCCGGGCGGGGAGCTGTTTTTT.

This clonotype was seen many times. The genes are TRBV7-9 and TRBJ1-5; D is possibly TRBD1 (6 bases). Trimming took 6 bases from V and 4 from J, leaving 22 bases between them. This CDR3 spans 17 amino acids. The germline V gene encodes CDR1 SEHNR and CDR2 FQNEAQ (reference sequence). In DNA, the CDR3 is TGTGCCAGCAGTCCTGGCGGGGGGCAAAGGCCTAATCAGCCCCAGCATTTT. This encodes CASSPGGGQRPNQPQHF.

This clonotype has at least ten counts. This chain uses TRBV12-3 or TRBV12-4 with TRBJ2-7; D gene uncertain. The CDR3 is 15 residues long. V lost 3 bases and J lost 0, with 12 bases in between. CDR3 protein: CASSFGAGSSYEQYF. The DNA for the CDR3 is TGTGCCAGCAGTTTCGGTGCAGGCAGCTCCTACGAGCAGTACTTC.

This clonotype showed up many times. The chain has TRBV20-1 and TRBJ2-3; no definite D call. The length of the CDR3 is 14 residues. The germline gives CDR1 DFQATT, CDR2 SNEGSKA (reference sequence). Trimming shortened V by 5 bases and J by 2 bases, and 14 bases separated the two germline ends. As DNA, the CDR3 is TGCAGTGCTCTAAGCTGGGGATTCACAGATACGCAGTATTTT. Amino acids: CSALSWGFTDTQYF.

This clonotype has a count of ten or more. The chain uses TRBV2 and TRBJ2-1; D possibly corresponds to TRBD1 (5 bases). There are 13 residues in the CDR3. Germline V CDR1 and CDR2: SNHLY, FYNNEI. The V and J ends lost 4 bases and 12 bases respectively, with 16 bases between them. The CDR3 sequence is CASSVRAEGVQFF. The CDR3 DNA sequence: TGTGCCAGCAGTGTAAGGGCCGAAGGGGTGCAGTTCTTC.

This clonotype appeared many times. This chain links TRBV20-1 with TRBJ2-5; D is unresolved. V was shortened by 6 bases and J by 5 bases, with 19 bases between the two germline ends. Germline V gene sequence: CDR1 DFQATT, CDR2 SNEGSKA (reference sequence). This CDR3 is built from 14 residues. In DNA, the CDR3 is TGCAGTGCCGGGCACCCGGACGGTTCTGAGACCCAGTACTTC. Protein sequence: CSAGHPDGSETQYF.

This clonotype was observed at least ten times. This chain connects TRBV12-2 to TRBJ2-7; the DNA was not compared with TRBD1, the D call given in the table. TRBV12-2 is a pseudogene locus. CDR3 length equals 16 residues. This chain's CDR3 is CASRLRQGMTFYEQYV. The DNA for the CDR3 is TGTGCAAGTCGCTTGAGACAGGGGATGACTTTCTACGAGCAGTACGTC.

This clonotype was seen repeatedly, ten times or more. The chain employs TRBV2 and TRBJ1-1, with 7 positions matching TRBD1. This CDR3 spans 12 amino acids. Germline V gene sequence: CDR1 SNHLY, CDR2 FYNNEI. V shed 8 bases, J shed 4 bases, and the junction held 4 bases outside the gene matches. The CDR3 sequence is CASPTGSTEAFF. The CDR3 DNA reads TGTGCCAGCCCGACAGGGAGCACTGAAGCTTTCTTT.

This clonotype was found many times. The gene calls are TRBV6-2 or TRBV6-3 and TRBJ2-1; no reliable D call. CDR3 length: 13 residues. Trimming stripped 0 bases from V and 6 bases from J, with 6 bases between. Germline loops: CDR1 MNHEY, CDR2 SVGEGT. CDR3 in amino acids: CASSYSSINEQFF. CDR3 in DNA: TGTGCCAGCAGTTACTCTTCCATCAATGAGCAGTTCTTC.

This clonotype was counted ten times or more. V is TRBV29-1 and J is TRBJ2-1; 11 bases agree with TRBD2. The CDR3 runs to 15 residues. The V gene's germline CDR1 is SQVTM and CDR2 ANQGSEA. V dropped 4 bases and J dropped 0; count of bases not matched to a gene: 2. DNA of the CDR3: TGCAGCGTTGGGGGACTAGCGGTCTCCTACAATGAGCAGTTCTTC. Translation: CSVGGLAVSYNEQFF.

This clonotype showed up many times. The CDR3 DNA reads as TGTGCCAGCAGTTTCAGGGCTTACATGAACACTGAAGCTTTCTTT. Its protein is CASSFRAYMNTEAFF. This chain joins TRBV12-3 or TRBV12-4 and TRBJ1-1, with D possibly being TRBD1 (5 bases). There are 15 residues in the CDR3. V lost 3 bases and J 0 bases, leaving 11 bases between the germline ends.

This clonotype occurred many times. The rearrangement uses TRBV25-1 and TRBJ1-2; 7 bases align to TRBD1. CDR3 length: 13 amino acids. J lost 8 bases, V lost 6 bases, and 9 bases had no gene match. Germline V gene sequence: CDR1 MGHDK, CDR2 SYGVNS. In DNA, the CDR3 is TGTGCCAGCAGGCCAACAGGGGTCTTCGGCTACACCTTC. This translates into CASRPTGVFGYTF.

This clonotype was seen repeatedly, ten times or more. DNA of the CDR3: TGTGCCAGCAGCGGTCGGGGGCAGGACGTCCCTAATTCACCCCTCCACTTT. Encoded protein: CASSGRGQDVPNSPLHF. The chain carries TRBV9 and TRBJ1-6, with a possible D match to TRBD1 (6 bases). CDR3 length equals 17 residues. V lost 3 bases and J 6 bases, leaving 19 bases between the germline ends. In germline, CDR1 is SGDLS, CDR2 YYNGEE.

This clonotype has ten or more counts. This chain links TRBV12-3 or TRBV12-4 with TRBJ2-7; D gene ambiguous. This CDR3 is built from 15 residues. V dropped 2 bases and J dropped 7 bases, with 18 bases sitting between them. In DNA, the CDR3 is TGTGCCAGCAGTTTATCCCCGGGCCCCGTGCGGGAGCAGTACTTC. It yields the protein CASSLSPGPVREQYF.

The chain recombines TRBV28 with TRBJ2-3, with 7 nucleotides matching TRBD1. Germline V CDR1 and CDR2: MDHEN, SYDVKM. The CDR3 loop spans 16 amino acids. After removal of 2 bases from V and 5 bases from J, the junction contained 10 bases not matched to a gene. Written as DNA, the CDR3 is TGTGCCAGCAGTTTACTTTGGGACAGAGGGGTAGATACGCAGTATTTT. Encoded protein: CASSLLWDRGVDTQYF.

This clonotype was observed many times. This rearrangement joins TRBV7-8 to TRBJ1-1; D perhaps matches TRBD1 (5 bases). V was clipped by 5 bases and J by 3 bases, with 13 bases between them. The CDR3 covers 14 residues. Germline V lookup: CDR1 SGHVS, CDR2 FQNEAQ. The chain's CDR3 is CASSPGTYYTEAFF. For the CDR3, the DNA is TGTGCCAGCAGCCCCGGGACCTACTACACTGAAGCTTTCTTT.